This T cell receptor beta chain was retrieved from a study of T cells after yellow fever vaccination. Study outcomes and limitations: Researchers noted that a small share of clonotypes showed up in both CD4 and CD8 compartments. A large majority of primary-vaccination clones showed up again after the booster (approximately 96% CD4, about 87% CD8). FACS-sorted repertoires might harbor abundant contaminating clonotypes from the bulk population.

UMIs and a universal primer site were added when TCR cDNA was made by 5'RACE template switching. TCRdb passed the 5' RACE reads through MiXCR, listing each CDR3 protein once. The sample gives about 330,000 distinct CDR3 sequences, around 8.1% of which show up once; roughly 18% is in the top ten. This clonotype has only a few counts. The antigen is undetermined. Germline CDR1 ENHRY, CDR2 SYGVKD. This CDR3 has 15 amino acids. The ends lost 8 bases at V and 3 bases at J; junction bases unmatched: 6. The material sequenced was PBMCs, taken around 45 days after the first yellow fever vaccination. This sequence was found in a man between 18 and 35 years old who received the YFV17D yellow fever vaccine. The rearrangement uses TRBV10-3 and TRBJ1-3, with 11 bases aligning to TRBD1. In DNA, the CDR3 is TGTGCCATCTCCGGGACAGGGGGACTTGGAAACACCATATATTTT. This codes for CAISGTGGLGNTIYF.